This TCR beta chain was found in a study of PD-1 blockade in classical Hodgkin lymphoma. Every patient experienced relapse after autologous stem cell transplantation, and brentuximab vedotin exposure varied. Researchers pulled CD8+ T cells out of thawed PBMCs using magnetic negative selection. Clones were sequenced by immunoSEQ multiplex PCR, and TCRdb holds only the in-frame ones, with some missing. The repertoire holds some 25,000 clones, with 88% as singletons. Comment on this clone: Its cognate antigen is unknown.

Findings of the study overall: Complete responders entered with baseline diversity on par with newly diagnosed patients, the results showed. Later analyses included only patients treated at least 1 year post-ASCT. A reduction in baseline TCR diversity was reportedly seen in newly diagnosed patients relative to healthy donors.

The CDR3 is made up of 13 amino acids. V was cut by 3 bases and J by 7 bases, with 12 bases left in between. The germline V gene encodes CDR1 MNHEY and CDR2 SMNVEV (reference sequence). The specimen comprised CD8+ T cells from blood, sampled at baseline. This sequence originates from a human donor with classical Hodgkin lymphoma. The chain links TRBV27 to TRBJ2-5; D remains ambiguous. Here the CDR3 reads CASSLGWARTQYF. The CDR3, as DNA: TGTGCCAGCAGTTTGGGGTGGGCAAGGACCCAGTACTTC.